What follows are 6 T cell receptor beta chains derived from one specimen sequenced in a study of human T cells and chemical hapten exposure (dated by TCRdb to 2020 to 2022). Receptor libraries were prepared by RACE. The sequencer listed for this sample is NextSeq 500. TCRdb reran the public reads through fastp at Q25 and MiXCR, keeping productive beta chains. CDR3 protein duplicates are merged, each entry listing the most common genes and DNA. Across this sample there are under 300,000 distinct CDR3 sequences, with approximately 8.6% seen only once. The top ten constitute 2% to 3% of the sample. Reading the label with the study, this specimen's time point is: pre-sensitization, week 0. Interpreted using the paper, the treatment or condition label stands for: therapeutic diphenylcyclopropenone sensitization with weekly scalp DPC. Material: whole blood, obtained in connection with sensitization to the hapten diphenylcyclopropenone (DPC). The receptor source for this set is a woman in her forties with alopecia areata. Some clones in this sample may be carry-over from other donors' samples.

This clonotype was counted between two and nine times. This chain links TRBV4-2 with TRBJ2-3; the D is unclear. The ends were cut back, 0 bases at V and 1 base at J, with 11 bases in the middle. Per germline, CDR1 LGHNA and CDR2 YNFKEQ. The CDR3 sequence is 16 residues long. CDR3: CASSQEGELRTDTQYF. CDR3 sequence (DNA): TGTGCCAGCAGCCAAGAGGGTGAACTACGCACAGATACGCAGTATTTT.

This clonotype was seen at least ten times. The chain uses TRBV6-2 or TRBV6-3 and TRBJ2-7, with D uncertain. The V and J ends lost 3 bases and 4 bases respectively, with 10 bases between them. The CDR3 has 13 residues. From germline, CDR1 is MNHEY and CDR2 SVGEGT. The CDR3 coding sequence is TGTGCCAGCAGTTATGCGCTCCTGTACGAGCAGTACTTC. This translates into CASSYALLYEQYF.

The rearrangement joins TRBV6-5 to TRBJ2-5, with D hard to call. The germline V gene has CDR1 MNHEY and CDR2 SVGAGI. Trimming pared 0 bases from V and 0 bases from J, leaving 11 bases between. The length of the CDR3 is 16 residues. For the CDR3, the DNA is TGTGCCAGCAGTTACTCGAGCAGCATGTACCAAGAGACCCAGTACTTC. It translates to CASSYSSSMYQETQYF.

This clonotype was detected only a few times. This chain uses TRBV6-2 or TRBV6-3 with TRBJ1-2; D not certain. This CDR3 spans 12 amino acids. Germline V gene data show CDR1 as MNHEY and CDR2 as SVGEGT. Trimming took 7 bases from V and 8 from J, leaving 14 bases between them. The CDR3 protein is CASMGISSGYTF. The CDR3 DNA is TGTGCCAGCATGGGGATTAGTTCCGGCTACACCTTC.

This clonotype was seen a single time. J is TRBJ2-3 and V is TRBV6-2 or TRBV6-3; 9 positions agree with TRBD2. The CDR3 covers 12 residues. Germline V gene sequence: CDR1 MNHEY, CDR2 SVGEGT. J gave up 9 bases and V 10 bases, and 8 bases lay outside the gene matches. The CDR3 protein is CAIGSGRGTQYF. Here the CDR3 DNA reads TGTGCCATTGGTAGCGGGAGAGGAACGCAGTATTTT.

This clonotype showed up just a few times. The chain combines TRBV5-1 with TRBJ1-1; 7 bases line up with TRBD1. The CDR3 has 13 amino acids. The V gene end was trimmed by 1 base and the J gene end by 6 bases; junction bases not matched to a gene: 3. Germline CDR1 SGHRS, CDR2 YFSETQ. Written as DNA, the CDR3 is TGCGCCAGCAGCTTGCAGGGGGTTGCTGAAGCTTTCTTT. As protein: CASSLQGVAEAFF. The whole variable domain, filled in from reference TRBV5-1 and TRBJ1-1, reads KAGVTQTPRYLIKTRGQQVTLSCSPISGHRSVSWYQQTPGQGLQFLFEYFSETQRNKGNFPGRFSGRQFSNSRSEMNVSTLELGDSALYLCASSLQGVAEAFFGQGTRLTVV.